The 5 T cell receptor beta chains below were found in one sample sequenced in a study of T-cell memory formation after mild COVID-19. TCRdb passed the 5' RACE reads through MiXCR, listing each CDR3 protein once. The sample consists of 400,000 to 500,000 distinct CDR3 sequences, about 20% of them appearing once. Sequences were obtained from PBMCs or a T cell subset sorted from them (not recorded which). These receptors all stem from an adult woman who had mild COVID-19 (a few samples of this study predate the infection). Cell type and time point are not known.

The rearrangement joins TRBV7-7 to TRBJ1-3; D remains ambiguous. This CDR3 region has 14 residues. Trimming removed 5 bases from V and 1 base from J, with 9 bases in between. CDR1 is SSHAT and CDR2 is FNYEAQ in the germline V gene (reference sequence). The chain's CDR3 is CASSQRPSGNTIYF. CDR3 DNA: TGTGCCAGCAGCCAACGTCCTTCTGGAAACACCATATATTTT. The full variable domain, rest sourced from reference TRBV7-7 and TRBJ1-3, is GAGVSQSPRYKVTKRGQDVTLRCDPISSHATLYWYQQALGQGPEFLTYFNYEAQPDKSGLPSDRFSAERPEGSISTLTIQRTEQRDSAMYRCASSQRPSGNTIYFGEGSWLTVV.

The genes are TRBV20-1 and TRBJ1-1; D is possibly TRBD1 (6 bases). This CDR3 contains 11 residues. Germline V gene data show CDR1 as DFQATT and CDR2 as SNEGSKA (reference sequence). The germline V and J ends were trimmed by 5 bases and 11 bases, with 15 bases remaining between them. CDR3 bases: TGCAGTGCTGTTGGGGGCGCAGAGGCTTTCTTT. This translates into CSAVGGAEAFF.

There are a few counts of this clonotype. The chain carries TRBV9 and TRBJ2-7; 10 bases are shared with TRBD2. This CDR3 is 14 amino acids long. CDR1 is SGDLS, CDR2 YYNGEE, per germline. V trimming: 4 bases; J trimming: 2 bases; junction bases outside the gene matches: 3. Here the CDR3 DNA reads TGTGCCAGCAGCACACTAGCGGGGCCCTACGAGCAGTACTTC. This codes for CASSTLAGPYEQYF.

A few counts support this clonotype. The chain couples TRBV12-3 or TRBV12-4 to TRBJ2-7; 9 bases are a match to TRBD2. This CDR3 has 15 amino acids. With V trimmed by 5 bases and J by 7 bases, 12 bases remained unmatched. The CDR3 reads CASSKTGTSRKEQYF. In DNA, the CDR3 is TGTGCCAGCAGTAAAACCGGGACTAGCCGGAAAGAGCAGTACTTC.

This chain's CDR3 is CASSYLKLAGFPLQFF. The CDR3 DNA is TGTGCCAGCAGTTACCTGAAACTAGCGGGGTTTCCCCTGCAGTTCTTC. J is TRBJ2-1 and V is TRBV6-6; 10 bases are a match to TRBD2. CDR3 length: 16 residues. Unmatched junction bases numbered 13, after V lost 2 bases and J lost 12 bases. Germline V lookup: CDR1 MNHNY, CDR2 SVGAGI (reference sequence).